This T cell receptor (beta chain) was found in a study of PD-1 blockade in classical Hodgkin lymphoma. Germline V gene data show CDR1 as MDHEN and CDR2 as SYDVKM. V shed 2 bases and J shed 4 bases, with 12 bases lying between them. This CDR3 contains 14 residues. All patients relapsed after autologous stem cell transplantation, and brentuximab vedotin exposure varied. The data were produced by immunoSEQ multiplex PCR, yet TCRdb's version contains in-frame clones alone and is incomplete. The sample includes about 58,000 clones, around 89% of them seen just once. The sample consisted of peripheral blood mononuclear cells (PBMCs), taken before the second cycle of nivolumab. This receptor was identified in a human donor with classical Hodgkin lymphoma. This chain connects TRBV28 to TRBJ2-7; TRBD2 might be the D (5 bases). CDR3 bases: TGTGCCAGCAGTTTAGATTATAGCGCGTACGAGCAGTACTTC. It encodes CASSLDYSAYEQYF.